These 13 T cell receptor beta chains came from one sample sequenced in a study of blood T cell repertoires in COVID-19. Only in-frame clones appear in the TCRdb table, and some are missing; sequencing was by immunoSEQ multiplex PCR. The profile covers 200,000 to 250,000 clones, with around 90% appearing a single time and around 3.7% taken by the ten largest. Sequencing used PBMCs or T cells enriched from blood (not recorded which). Receptor source: a woman aged 25 to 39 who had been exposed to COVID-19.

This sequence joins TRBV5-1 and TRBJ1-1; unclear D gene. This CDR3 has 13 amino acids. V shed 0 bases and J shed 3 bases, with 6 bases lying between them. Germline-derived CDR1 and CDR2 are SGHRS and YFSETQ. CDR3 protein: CASSLDGYTEAFF. In nucleotides, the CDR3 is TGCGCCAGCAGCTTGGACGGGTACACTGAAGCTTTCTTT. Based on the CDR3 plus reference TRBV5-1 and TRBJ1-1, the full variable domain is KAGVTQTPRYLIKTRGQQVTLSCSPISGHRSVSWYQQTPGQGLQFLFEYFSETQRNKGNFPGRFSGRQFSNSRSEMNVSTLELGDSALYLCASSLDGYTEAFFGQGTRLTVV.

V gene TRBV19 combines with J gene TRBJ2-7, with a tentative D call TRBD2 (6 bases). V was pared by 3 bases and J by 0 bases, with 12 bases between. CDR3 length: 15 residues. CDR1 and CDR2 (germline): LNHDA, SQIVND (reference sequence). This chain's CDR3 is CASSMGGEISYEQYF. In nucleotides, the CDR3 is TGTGCCAGTAGTATGGGAGGCGAGATCTCCTACGAGCAGTACTTC.

This chain links TRBV6-5 with TRBJ2-1; 11 bases agree with TRBD2. V lost 5 bases, J lost 6 bases, and 6 bases stayed unmatched. Per the germline V gene, CDR1 is MNHEY and CDR2 is SVGAGI. CDR3 length: 15 amino acids. This CDR3 is CASSHLAGGPNEQFF. CDR3 DNA: TGTGCCAGCAGTCACCTAGCGGGAGGACCCAATGAGCAGTTCTTC.

The chain is built from TRBV27 and TRBJ1-2; 7 nucleotides agree with TRBD1. Germline trimming cut 6 bases from V and 3 bases from J; bases unmatched to any gene: 7. The CDR3 covers 14 residues. The germline V gene has CDR1 MNHEY and CDR2 SMNVEV (reference sequence). CDR3 amino acids: CASRFAGTDYGYTF. The CDR3 DNA follows: TGTGCCAGCAGATTCGCCGGGACAGACTATGGCTACACCTTC.

This rearrangement joins TRBV9 to TRBJ1-1; TRBD1 is a possible D gene (5 bases). Trimming cost V 4 bases and J 1 base, with 11 bases left between them. The CDR3 consists of 14 residues. Germline-derived CDR1 and CDR2 are SGDLS and YYNGEE. The CDR3 bases are TGTGCCAGCAGCCCGGACGGGGGGAACACTGAAGCTTTCTTT. It translates to CASSPDGGNTEAFF.

Notes on this clone: The same CDR3 arises from other DNA sequences in this sample as well. The rearrangement links TRBV5-1 to TRBJ1-2; D gene ambiguous. Germline values: CDR1 SGHRS, CDR2 YFSETQ. Deletions cut 0 bases from V and 4 bases from J, with 4 bases between. The CDR3 loop spans 12 amino acids. In DNA form, the CDR3 reads TGCGCCAGCAGCTTGGACTCCTATGGCTACACCTTC. It codes for CASSLDSYGYTF.

The chain carries TRBV4-2 and TRBJ2-1, with TRBD2 identical over 11 bases. CDR1 is LGHNA and CDR2 is YNFKEQ in the germline V gene. The V and J ends lost 0 bases and 7 bases, in that order; junction bases with no gene match: 14. The CDR3 contains 19 residues. The CDR3 loop reads CASSQDGGSGGGRKNEQFF. The CDR3 bases are TGTGCCAGCAGCCAAGATGGCGGTAGCGGGGGGGGTCGGAAGAATGAGCAGTTCTTC.

The chain carries TRBV5-1 and TRBJ1-2; 8 bases line up with TRBD1. CDR1 and CDR2 from the germline V gene are SGHRS and YFSETQ. V was pared by 2 bases and J by 5 bases, with 5 bases of the junction left unmatched. The CDR3 loop spans 14 amino acids. CDR3 sequence reads: CASSFGQGSYGYTF. The CDR3 DNA is TGCGCCAGCAGCTTTGGACAGGGTTCTTATGGCTACACCTTC.

The chain has TRBV27 and TRBJ1-1; D call uncertain. Trimming left V 6 bases short and J 4 bases short, with 21 bases between. Germline CDR1 reads MNHEY; CDR2 reads SMNVEV (reference sequence). The CDR3 sequence is 16 residues long. The CDR3 DNA reads TGTGCCAGCAGAGTCAAAAGCGCGGCCGGCGGCACTGAAGCTTTCTTT. It is translated as CASRVKSAAGGTEAFF.

V and J are TRBV30 and TRBJ1-3; 8 bases line up with TRBD1. The V gene's germline CDR1 is GTSNPN and CDR2 SVGIG (reference sequence). CDR3 length: 12 amino acids. Losses at the gene ends were 7 bases for V and 7 bases for J; bases not matched to a gene: 6. The chain's CDR3 is CAFRTGRNTIYF. CDR3 nucleotides: TGTGCCTTTAGGACAGGGCGGAACACCATATATTTT.

V usage is TRBV28 and J usage is TRBJ1-2; D perhaps matches TRBD1 (5 bases). V lost 6 bases to trimming and J lost 3 bases, with 14 bases between them. Germline V lookup: CDR1 MDHEN, CDR2 SYDVKM. This CDR3 comprises 14 residues. CDR3 nucleotide sequence: TGTGCCAGCAGCCCATCTGGGGCGGACTATGGCTACACCTTC. Its protein is CASSPSGADYGYTF.

The chain uses TRBV6-5 and TRBJ2-7; D possibly corresponds to TRBD1 (6 bases). V was cut by 2 bases and J by 1 base, with 12 bases left in between. From germline, CDR1 is MNHEY and CDR2 SVGAGI. The CDR3 spans 15 residues. This chain's CDR3 is CASSYGPGASYEQYF. The DNA of the CDR3 is TGTGCCAGCAGTTACGGACCAGGGGCTTCCTACGAGCAGTACTTC.

This sequence joins TRBV28 and TRBJ1-1; D unclear. Trimming stripped 5 bases from V and 3 bases from J, with 13 bases between. The CDR3 sequence is 14 residues long. Germline CDR1 MDHEN, CDR2 SYDVKM. CDR3 nucleotides: TGTGCCAGCAGTCCCTCGGGGTGGGACACTGAAGCTTTCTTT. This encodes CASSPSGWDTEAFF. Full variable domain (remainder filled in from reference TRBV28 and TRBJ1-1): DVKVTQSSRYLVKRTGEKVFLECVQDMDHENMFWYRQDPGLGLRLIYFSYDVKMKEKGDIPEGYSVSREKKERFSLILESASTNQTSMYLCASSPSGWDTEAFFGQGTRLTVV.